These 26 T cell receptor beta chains were sequenced from one sample in a study of identical twins. TCRdb re-called the 5' RACE reads through MiXCR, storing one row per CDR3 protein. The profile covers around 490,000 distinct CDR3 sequences, with roughly 13% appearing a single time and more than 0.8% taken by the ten largest. This sample was shared with a second study, whose subject was yellow fever vaccine responses in identical twins.

Sequencing used CD4+ T cells sorted from blood. All receptors derive from a young woman in good health.

V and J are TRBV2 and TRBJ1-5; TRBD1 is a possible D gene (6 bases). Germline V gene sequence: CDR1 SNHLY, CDR2 FYNNEI. CDR3 size: 14 residues. Trimming removed 7 bases at V and 7 bases at J, with 17 bases between. The CDR3: CASTEQGPRQPQHF. CDR3 nucleotides: TGTGCCAGCACAGAACAGGGCCCGCGCCAGCCCCAGCATTTT.

The chain combines TRBV2 with TRBJ1-5; 9 nucleotides match TRBD1. CDR3 length: 15 residues. Trimming cost V 6 bases and J 6 bases; bases outside gene matches: 9. Germline V lookup: CDR1 SNHLY, CDR2 FYNNEI. The CDR3 loop reads CASRSGTGTSQPQHF. CDR3 nucleotide sequence: TGTGCCAGCAGGTCTGGGACAGGGACGAGTCAGCCCCAGCATTTT.

This clonotype was observed a few times. The chain employs TRBV21-1 and TRBJ2-2; TRBD2, as called in the table, went unchecked against the DNA. TRBV21-1 is recorded as a pseudogene. The CDR3 consists of 16 residues. The CDR3 DNA sequence: TGTGCCAGCAGCTCAAGACGTAGCGAGGACACCGGGGAGCTGTTTTTT. This codes for CASSSRRSEDTGELFF.

There are a few counts of this clonotype. The chain carries TRBV7-9 and TRBJ1-1; D gene unclear. Germline assignment: CDR1 SEHNR and CDR2 FQNEAQ (reference sequence). V was trimmed by 5 bases and J by 9 bases, leaving 13 bases between them. This CDR3 is built from 12 residues. The CDR3 DNA follows: TGTGCCAGCAGCGATCGGGCGGGTAAAGCTTTCTTT. Translating it yields CASSDRAGKAFF.

The sample holds many counts of this clonotype. The rearrangement uses TRBV12-3 or TRBV12-4 and TRBJ2-2, with 8 bases that match TRBD2. The CDR3 covers 16 residues. Losses at the gene ends were 2 bases for V and 1 base for J; bases not matched to a gene: 3. The CDR3 here is CASSLRRGVNTGELFF. In DNA form, the CDR3 reads TGTGCCAGCAGTTTACGGCGGGGGGTGAACACCGGGGAGCTGTTTTTT.

CDR3 protein: CASSPYRDRMSQPQHF. As DNA, the CDR3 is TGTGCCAGCAGTCCATACCGGGACAGGATGAGTCAGCCCCAGCATTTT. This rearrangement joins TRBV27 to TRBJ1-5; 8 bases line up with TRBD1. The V gene end was trimmed by 5 bases and the J gene end by 6 bases; junction bases not matched to a gene: 12. CDR3 length: 16 residues. Germline CDR1 MNHEY, CDR2 SMNVEV (reference sequence).

This clonotype has more than one count but fewer than ten. The chain couples TRBV6-2 or TRBV6-3 to TRBJ2-7, with 10 bases aligning to TRBD2. From germline, CDR1 is MNHEY and CDR2 SVGEGT. The CDR3 loop spans 22 amino acids. J gave up 2 bases and V 2 bases, and 24 bases lay outside the gene matches. DNA of the CDR3: TGTGCCAGCAGTTACGAACGGAGTGGGAGGTCGGCTAGCGGGAGTGGAGCCTACGAGCAGTACTTC. Its protein product is CASSYERSGRSASGSGAYEQYF.

The chain's CDR3 is CASSPERGVNTGELFF. The CDR3 DNA follows: TGTGCCAGCAGCCCGGAGCGGGGGGTCAACACCGGGGAGCTGTTTTTT. The chain recombines TRBV5-6 with TRBJ2-2, with 9 bases matching TRBD2. V shed 4 bases and J 2 bases; nucleotides not matched to a gene: 6. This CDR3 is 16 amino acids long. Looked up from germline, CDR1 is SGHDT and CDR2 is YYEEEE.

The sample holds many counts of this clonotype. The chain joins TRBV7-9 to TRBJ1-1; D gene unclear. V lost 5 bases and J 10 bases, leaving 17 bases between the germline ends. Germline V gene sequence: CDR1 SEHNR, CDR2 FQNEAQ (reference sequence). This CDR3 is 13 amino acids long. The chain's CDR3 is CASSLVGTGRAFF. For the CDR3, the DNA is TGTGCCAGCAGCCTGGTAGGTACTGGACGAGCTTTCTTT. The full variable domain, rest sourced from reference TRBV7-9 and TRBJ1-1, is DTGVSQNPRHKITKRGQNVTFRCDPISEHNRLYWYRQTLGQGPEFLTYFQNEAQLEKSRLLSDRFSAERPKGSFSTLEIQRTEQGDSAMYLCASSLVGTGRAFFGQGTRLTVV.

The chain combines TRBV20-1 with TRBJ1-1; D is unresolved. Germline-derived CDR1 and CDR2 are DFQATT and SNEGSKA (reference sequence). The V end lost 6 bases, the J end lost 0 bases, and 11 bases lay between the germline ends. The CDR3 spans 13 residues. CDR3 nucleotide sequence: TGCAGTGCACCCGGGTCACTGAACACTGAAGCTTTCTTT. The encoded protein is CSAPGSLNTEAFF.

This clonotype was picked up many times. CDR3 loop: CASTRDRGYGYTF. The CDR3 DNA reads as TGTGCCAGCACCCGGGACAGGGGATATGGCTACACCTTC. The chain joins TRBV25-1 to TRBJ1-2, with 10 bases identical to TRBD1. Germline assignment: CDR1 MGHDK and CDR2 SYGVNS. The CDR3 sequence is 13 residues long. Trimming cost V 7 bases and J 5 bases; bases outside gene matches: 4.

The chain links TRBV11-1 to TRBJ2-2; 8 nucleotides line up with TRBD1. CDR3 length: 15 residues. From germline, CDR1 is SGHAT and CDR2 FQDESV (reference sequence). V lost 7 bases to trimming and J lost 2 bases; unmatched junction nucleotides: 6. The CDR3 here is CASTQGQANTGELFF. The DNA of the CDR3 is TGTGCCAGCACCCAGGGACAGGCTAACACCGGGGAGCTGTTTTTT.

The rearrangement joins TRBV12-3 or TRBV12-4 to TRBJ1-6; D may be TRBD1 (5 bases). This CDR3 is 13 amino acids long. The ends were cut back, 4 bases at V and 10 bases at J, with 11 bases in the middle. The CDR3 DNA reads as TGTGCCAGCAGTTCCTTGGGGGGGTCACCCCTCCACTTT. The encoded protein is CASSSLGGSPLHF.

The genes are TRBV19 and TRBJ2-7; D tentatively fits TRBD1 or TRBD2 (5 bases each). Trimming took 1 base from V and 2 from J, leaving 12 bases between them. CDR1 and CDR2 (germline): LNHDA, SQIVND (reference sequence). The CDR3 runs to 15 residues. CDR3 residues: CASSIAGRWTYEQYF. In DNA form, the CDR3 reads TGTGCCAGTAGTATAGCAGGGAGATGGACCTACGAGCAGTACTTC. Supplemented by reference TRBV19 and TRBJ2-7, the full variable domain reads DGGITQSPKYLFRKEGQNVTLSCEQNLNHDAMYWYRQDPGQGLRLIYYSQIVNDFQKGDIAEGYSVSREKKESFPLTVTSAQKNPTAFYLCASSIAGRWTYEQYFGPGTRLTVT.

This clonotype was seen many times. The CDR3 DNA follows: TGTGCCAGCAGCTACTCAGCACGCACAGATACGCAGTATTTT. Protein product: CASSYSARTDTQYF. V and J are TRBV7-8 and TRBJ2-3; D remains unclear. This CDR3 comprises 14 residues. The V gene lost 4 bases and the J gene lost 1 base, with 9 bases spanning the gap. Per germline, CDR1 SGHVS and CDR2 FQNEAQ.

V is TRBV6-2 or TRBV6-3 and J is TRBJ2-7; TRBD1 agrees at 7 bases. Looked up from germline, CDR1 is MNHEY and CDR2 is SVGEGT. The CDR3 runs 15 residues. Trimming cost V 6 bases and J 4 bases; bases outside gene matches: 12. CDR3 amino acids: CASSQYGTANYEQYF. DNA of the CDR3: TGTGCCAGCAGCCAATACGGGACAGCAAATTACGAGCAGTACTTC.

The V call is TRBV20-1, the J call TRBJ2-3, with a tentative D call TRBD2 (6 bases). Germline loops: CDR1 DFQATT, CDR2 SNEGSKA (reference sequence). Trimming pared 4 bases from V and 4 bases from J, leaving 15 bases between. The CDR3 contains 14 residues. The CDR3, as DNA: TGCAGTGCTACGCCGGGACTGCGGGCAGATACGCAGTATTTT. It translates to CSATPGLRADTQYF.

This chain joins TRBV20-1 and TRBJ1-5; D unclear. V shed 3 bases and J shed 1 base, with 13 bases lying between them. Germline CDR1 reads DFQATT; CDR2 reads SNEGSKA (reference sequence). The CDR3 spans 15 residues. CDR3 in amino acids: CSARDGSASNQPQHF. In DNA, the CDR3 is TGCAGTGCTAGGGACGGATCCGCGAGCAATCAGCCCCAGCATTTT.

The chain is built from TRBV3-1 and TRBJ2-7; 9 bases align to TRBD1. CDR1 and CDR2 from the germline V gene are LGHDT and YNNKEL (reference sequence). V dropped 4 bases and J dropped 3; count of bases not matched to a gene: 7. This CDR3 comprises 15 residues. CDR3 sequence: CASSRTGTGYYEQYF. CDR3 sequence (DNA): TGTGCCAGCAGCCGGACCGGGACAGGGTACTACGAGCAGTACTTC.

J is TRBJ2-7 and V is TRBV7-2; 7 nucleotides line up with TRBD1. Losses at the gene ends were 5 bases for V and 0 bases for J; bases not matched to a gene: 10. Germline loops: CDR1 SGHTA, CDR2 FQGNSA. This CDR3 region has 16 residues. The CDR3 DNA sequence: TGTGCCAGCAGCGACTACAGGGGCCTAAGCTCCTACGAGCAGTACTTC. The encoded protein is CASSDYRGLSSYEQYF.

This chain uses TRBV5-1 with TRBJ2-4; D call uncertain. In germline, CDR1 is SGHRS, CDR2 YFSETQ. The CDR3 has 14 amino acids. V gave up 2 bases and J gave up 3 bases, with 9 bases separating them. DNA of the CDR3: TGCGCCAGCAGCTTCGGTGCAGACAAAAACATTCAGTACTTC. Translation gives CASSFGADKNIQYF.

In its sample, this clonotype was seen a few times. This chain uses TRBV6-5 with TRBJ2-7, with 7 bases identical to TRBD2. The CDR3 runs to 15 residues. V lost 2 bases to trimming and J lost 0 bases; unmatched junction nucleotides: 4. Per the germline V gene, CDR1 is MNHEY and CDR2 is SVGAGI. CDR3 sequence reads: CASSYPGGSSYEQYF. As DNA, the CDR3 is TGTGCCAGCAGTTACCCCGGGGGGAGCTCCTACGAGCAGTACTTC.

This clonotype has only a few counts. The chain employs TRBV5-1 and TRBJ2-2, with D possibly TRBD1 on 6 matching bases. Germline V gene sequence: CDR1 SGHRS, CDR2 YFSETQ. The CDR3 consists of 13 residues. Trimming removed 1 base at V and 7 bases at J, with 8 bases between. This chain's CDR3 is CASSLTGLGELFF. The CDR3 coding sequence is TGCGCCAGCAGCTTGACAGGGCTCGGGGAGCTGTTTTTT.

This clonotype was observed a handful of times. This sequence joins TRBV24-1 and TRBJ2-3; D is possibly TRBD2 (6 bases). V dropped 3 bases and J dropped 5 bases, with 17 bases sitting between them. Germline CDR1 is KGHDR and CDR2 is SFDVKD. The length of the CDR3 is 16 residues. CDR3 in amino acids: CATSDPSTGRGDTQYF. CDR3 DNA sequence: TGTGCCACCAGTGATCCTTCAACCGGGAGAGGAGATACGCAGTATTTT.

This chain connects TRBV27 to TRBJ2-1; a possible D gene is TRBD2 (5 bases). Deletions cut 3 bases from V and 0 bases from J, with 18 bases between. The CDR3 has 18 residues. CDR1 and CDR2 (germline): MNHEY, SMNVEV (reference sequence). The CDR3 bases are TGTGCCAGCAGTTTCCCGAAGGGTGGGGAGAGCTCCTACAATGAGCAGTTCTTC. It specifies CASSFPKGGESSYNEQFF.

The sample holds many counts of this clonotype. This rearrangement joins TRBV12-3 or TRBV12-4 to TRBJ1-5, with D maybe TRBD1 (6 bases). V was pared by 6 bases and J by 2 bases, with 14 bases between. The CDR3 sequence is 15 residues long. CDR3 sequence reads: CASSRDNPGNQPQHF. CDR3 nucleotides: TGTGCCAGCAGCAGGGACAACCCGGGCAATCAGCCCCAGCATTTT.